The rows below give T cell receptor beta chains drawn from one sample of a study of OX40 agonist ivuxolimab in advanced cancers. Repertoires were generated with immunoSEQ multiplex PCR, while TCRdb's copy carries only in-frame clones and drops some. The sample shows around 74,000 clones, more than 80% of them seen only once. This sample comprised CD4+ or CD8+ T cells sorted from blood, obtained in a trial of the OX40 agonist ivuxolimab. The receptors were gathered from an adult with an advanced solid tumor such as melanoma, head and neck, liver or kidney cancer. Each CDR3 is given without its conserved first and last residue. The size field is filled for only some rows; it gives once, few, many or a size class.

12	TRBV5-1	-	TRBJ2-5	ASSRGTSPETQY
12	TRBV5-1	-	TRBJ1-6	ASSLIQGESPLH
12	TRBV6-5	-	TRBJ2-3	ASSPPSVAAIQY
11	TRBV18	-	TRBJ2-1	ASSTDLYNEQF
13	TRBV11-3	once	TRBJ2-1	ASSRGPLAGNEQF
14	TRBV28	-	TRBJ1-6	ASSLYGGGGRSALH
13	TRBV10-3	few	TRBJ2-3	AIKGTGGFTDTQY
13	TRBV7-2	-	TRBJ2-6	ASRIGSSGANVLT
13	TRBV7-2	-	TRBJ1-5	ASSSDRARNQPQH
12	TRBV18	-	TRBJ2-7	ASSPEQGGHEQY
16	TRBV19	-	TRBJ1-1	ASSIWRQGRKGGTEAF
13	TRBV5-5	-	TRBJ2-7	ASSPTTVSYYEQY
13	TRBV14	once	TRBJ2-6	ASSQGISGANVLT
10	TRBV28	-	TRBJ2-3	ASSPSGTEQY
12	TRBV18	-	TRBJ2-3	ASSPPGQPSVQY
13	TRBV7-2	-	TRBJ1-6	ASNRSPSDNSPLH
11	TRBV11-2	-	TRBJ1-2	ASSLDTGMSYT
12	TRBV7-9	-	TRBJ2-1	ASSLLRGLNEQF
15	TRBV19	-	TRBJ2-7	ASSPGSGRASPYEQY
11	TRBV29-1	-	TRBJ2-1	SVDSTIEGEQF
13	TRBV21-1	-	TRBJ2-3	ASSTGGTFPDTQY
12	TRBV6-6	-	TRBJ1-2	ASSYSSGYNGYT
13	TRBV5-1	-	TRBJ1-1	ASSVGLGPNTEAF
13	TRBV9	-	TRBJ2-1	ASSVSVGGHSEQF
12	TRBV7-9	-	TRBJ2-5	ASSHRGNQETQY
12	TRBV7-2	-	TRBJ2-1	ASSLGGVDNEQF
12	TRBV7-2	-	TRBJ1-5	ASSGGGFYQPQH
13	TRBV5-4	-	TRBJ2-7	ASSSIGATTYEQY
14	TRBV19	-	TRBJ1-3	ASSRARALSGNTIY